The 5 T cell receptor beta chains given below trace back to one sample, sequenced in a study of blood T cell repertoires in COVID-19. Sequenced by immunoSEQ multiplex PCR; TCRdb stores in-frame clones only, minus some. In the table there are around 99,000 clones, around 82% of which are singletons. Sequenced input: peripheral blood. The receptors shown here come from a human donor in a cohort sampled during active COVID-19.

The J gene is TRBJ2-2, the V gene TRBV7-3; TRBD2 aligns across 10 bases. Per the germline V gene, CDR1 is SGHTA and CDR2 is FQGTGA. The CDR3 has 14 amino acids. The J segment lost 7 bases and the V segment lost 5 bases, leaving 4 bases of the junction unmatched. The CDR3 reads CASSLAGVGGELFF. In DNA, the CDR3 is TGTGCCAGCAGCCTAGCGGGAGTTGGCGGGGAGCTGTTTTTT.

CDR3 sequence (DNA): TGTGCCAGCAGCGTAGGAGGCTCCTCTAACTATGGCTACACCTTC. Amino acid sequence: CASSVGGSSNYGYTF. The chain employs TRBV9 and TRBJ1-2; no clear D gene. The V and J ends lost 0 bases and 0 bases respectively, with 9 bases between them. CDR1 and CDR2 from the germline V gene are SGDLS and YYNGEE. The length of the CDR3 is 15 residues.

V usage is TRBV2 and J usage is TRBJ2-5; tentatively, D is TRBD2 (5 bases). The CDR3 sequence is 14 residues long. The germline V gene encodes CDR1 SNHLY and CDR2 FYNNEI. The V end was cut by 6 bases, the J end by 2 bases, with 13 bases between. Written as DNA, the CDR3 is TGTGCCAGCAGCGGGATCATAGCTCAAGAGACCCAGTACTTC. As protein: CASSGIIAQETQYF.

The genes are TRBV7-2 and TRBJ2-5; no reliable D call. Germline CDR1 SGHTA, CDR2 FQGNSA. CDR3 length: 14 amino acids. Trimming stripped 5 bases from V and 2 bases from J, with 12 bases between. The DNA of the CDR3 is TGTGCCAGCAGCCCTGCCCTGCGGCAAGAGACCCAGTACTTC. Protein: CASSPALRQETQYF.

V usage is TRBV4-2 and J usage is TRBJ1-2; 7 nucleotides align to TRBD1. From germline, CDR1 is LGHNA and CDR2 YNFKEQ. The CDR3 runs 15 residues. V was pared by 0 bases and J by 5 bases, with 6 bases of the junction left unmatched. DNA for the CDR3: TGTGCCAGCAGCCAAGATGGACAGGCGGGTTATGGCTACACCTTC. Protein product: CASSQDGQAGYGYTF.